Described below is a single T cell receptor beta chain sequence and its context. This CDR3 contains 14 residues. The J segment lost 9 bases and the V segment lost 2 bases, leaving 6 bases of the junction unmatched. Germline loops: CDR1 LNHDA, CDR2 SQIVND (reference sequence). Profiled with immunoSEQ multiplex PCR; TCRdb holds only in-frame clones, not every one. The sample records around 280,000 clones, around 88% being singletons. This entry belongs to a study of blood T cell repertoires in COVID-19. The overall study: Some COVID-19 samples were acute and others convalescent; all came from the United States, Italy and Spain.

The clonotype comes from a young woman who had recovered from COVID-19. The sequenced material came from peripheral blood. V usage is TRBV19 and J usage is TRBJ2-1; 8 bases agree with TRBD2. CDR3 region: CASSIRGGRGEQFF. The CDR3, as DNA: TGTGCCAGTAGTATACGGGGGGGCCGCGGTGAGCAGTTCTTC.